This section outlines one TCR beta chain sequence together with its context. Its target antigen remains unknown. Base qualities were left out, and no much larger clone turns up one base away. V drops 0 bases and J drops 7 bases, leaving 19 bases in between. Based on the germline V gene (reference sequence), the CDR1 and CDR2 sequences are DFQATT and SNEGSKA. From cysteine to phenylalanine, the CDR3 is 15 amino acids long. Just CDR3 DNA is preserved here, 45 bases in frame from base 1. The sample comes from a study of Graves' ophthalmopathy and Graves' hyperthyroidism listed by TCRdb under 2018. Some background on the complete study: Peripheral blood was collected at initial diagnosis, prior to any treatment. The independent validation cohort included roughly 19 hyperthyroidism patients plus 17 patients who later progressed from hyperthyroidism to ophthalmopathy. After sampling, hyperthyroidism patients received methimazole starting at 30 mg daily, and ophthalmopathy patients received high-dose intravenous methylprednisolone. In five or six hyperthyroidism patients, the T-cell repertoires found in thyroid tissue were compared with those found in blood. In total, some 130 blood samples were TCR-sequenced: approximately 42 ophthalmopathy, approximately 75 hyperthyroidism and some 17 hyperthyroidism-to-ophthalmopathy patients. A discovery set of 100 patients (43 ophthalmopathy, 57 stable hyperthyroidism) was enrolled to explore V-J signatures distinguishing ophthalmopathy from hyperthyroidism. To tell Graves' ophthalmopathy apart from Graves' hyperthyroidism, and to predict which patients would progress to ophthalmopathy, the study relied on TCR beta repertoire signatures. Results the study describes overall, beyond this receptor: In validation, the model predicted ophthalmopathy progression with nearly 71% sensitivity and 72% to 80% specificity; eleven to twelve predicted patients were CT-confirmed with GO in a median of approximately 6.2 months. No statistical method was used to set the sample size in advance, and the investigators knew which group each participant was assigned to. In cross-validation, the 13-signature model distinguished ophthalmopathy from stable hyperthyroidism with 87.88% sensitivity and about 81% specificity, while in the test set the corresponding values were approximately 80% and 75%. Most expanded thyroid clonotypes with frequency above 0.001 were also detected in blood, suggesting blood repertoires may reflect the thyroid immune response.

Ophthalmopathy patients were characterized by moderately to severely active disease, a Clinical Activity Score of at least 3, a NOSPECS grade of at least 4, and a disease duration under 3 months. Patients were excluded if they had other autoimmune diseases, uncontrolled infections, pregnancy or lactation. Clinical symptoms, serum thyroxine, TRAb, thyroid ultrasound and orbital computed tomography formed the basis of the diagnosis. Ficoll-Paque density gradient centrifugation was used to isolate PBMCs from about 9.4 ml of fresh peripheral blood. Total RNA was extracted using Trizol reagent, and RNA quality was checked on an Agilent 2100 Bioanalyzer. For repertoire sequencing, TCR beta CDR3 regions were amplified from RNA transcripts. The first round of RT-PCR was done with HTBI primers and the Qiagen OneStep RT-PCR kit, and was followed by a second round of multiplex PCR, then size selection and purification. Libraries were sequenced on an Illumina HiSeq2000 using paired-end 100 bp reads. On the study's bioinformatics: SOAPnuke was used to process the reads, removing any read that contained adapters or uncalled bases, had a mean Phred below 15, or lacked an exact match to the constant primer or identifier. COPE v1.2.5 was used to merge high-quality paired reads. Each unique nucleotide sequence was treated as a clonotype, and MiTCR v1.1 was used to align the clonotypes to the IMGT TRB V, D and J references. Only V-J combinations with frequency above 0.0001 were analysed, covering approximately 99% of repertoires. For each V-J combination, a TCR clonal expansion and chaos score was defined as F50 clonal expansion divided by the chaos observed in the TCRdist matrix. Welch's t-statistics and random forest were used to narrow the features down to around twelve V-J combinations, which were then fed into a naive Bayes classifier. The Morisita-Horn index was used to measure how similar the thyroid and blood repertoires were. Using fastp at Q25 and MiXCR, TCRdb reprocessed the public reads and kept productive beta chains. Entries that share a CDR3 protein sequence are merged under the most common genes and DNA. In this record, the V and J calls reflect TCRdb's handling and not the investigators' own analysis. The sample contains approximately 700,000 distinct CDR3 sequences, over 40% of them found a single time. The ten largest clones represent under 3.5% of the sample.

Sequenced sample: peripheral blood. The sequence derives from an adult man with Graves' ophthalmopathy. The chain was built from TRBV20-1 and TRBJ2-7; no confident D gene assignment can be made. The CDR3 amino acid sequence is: CSARDQTLPATEQYF. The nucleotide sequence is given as TGCAGTGCTAGAGATCAGACCCTCCCCGCTACGGAGCAGTACTTC.